The rows below give T cell receptor beta chains drawn from one sample of a study of post-analysis software for immune sequencing data. Using its own MiXCR run on the PCR reads, TCRdb lists one record per CDR3 protein. The sample holds some 690,000 distinct CDR3 sequences; roughly 27% are singletons and the top ten take roughly 0.57%. Sequences were obtained from blood. All receptors derive from a girl between 5 and 17 years old with multiple sclerosis. The CDR3 runs from the conserved cysteine through the conserved F or W. The D gene is left open where the match is weak. Some rows mark clone size as missing; the rest say once, few, many or name a class of expanded clone.

TRBJ2-3	TRBV4-2	.	TRBD2	CASSQDGAGGSTDTQYF	TGTGCCAGCAGCCAAGATGGAGCGGGGGGTAGCACAGATACGCAGTATTTT
TRBJ1-4	TRBV12-3/TRBV12-4	few	.	CASSLAPGDEKLFF	TGTGCCAGCAGTTTAGCGCCCGGAGATGAAAAACTGTTTTTT
TRBJ1-2	TRBV5-6	.	.	CASSVPVTWKGYTF	TGTGCCAGCAGCGTACCGGTAACTTGGAAAGGCTACACCTTC
TRBJ2-1	TRBV20-1	few	TRBD2	CSAPSLERDWNNEQFF	TGCAGTGCTCCCTCCTTAGAGCGGGATTGGAACAATGAGCAGTTCTTC
TRBJ2-3	TRBV20-1	few	.	CSARDLGLRGDTQYF	TGCAGTGCTAGAGATCTGGGCCTACGTGGAGATACGCAGTATTTT
TRBJ1-6	TRBV20-1	.	TRBD1	CSAARDRGFDSPLHF	TGCAGTGCTGCCCGGGACAGGGGTTTTGACTCACCCCTCCACTTT
TRBJ2-3	TRBV12-3/TRBV12-4	.	.	CASSRNRWDTQYF	TGTGCCAGCAGTCGGAACCGTTGGGATACGCAGTATTTT
TRBJ2-5	TRBV12-3/TRBV12-4	.	TRBD1	CASSRGTGRDETQYF	TGTGCCAGCAGTCGCGGGACAGGGAGGGACGAGACCCAGTACTTC
TRBJ2-7	TRBV7-9	many	TRBD1	CASQSGTGSREQYF	TGTGCCAGCCAATCCGGGACAGGGAGTCGAGAGCAGTACTTC
TRBJ1-4	TRBV29-1	.	.	CSANVGYGEKLFF	TGCAGCGCCAACGTGGGGTACGGAGAAAAACTGTTTTTT
TRBJ1-6	TRBV28	few	TRBD1	CASSVWDRVTYNSPLHF	TGTGCCAGCAGTGTCTGGGACAGGGTGACCTATAATTCACCCCTCCACTTT
TRBJ1-2	TRBV5-1	.	TRBD1	CASSLARPRQGAVMTPGGYTF	TGCGCCAGCAGCTTGGCCCGCCCGAGACAGGGGGCGGTTATGACTCCAGGCGGCTACACCTTC
TRBJ1-5	TRBV6-1	few	TRBD1	CASSEGQGLNQPQHF	TGTGCCAGCAGTGAGGGACAGGGACTTAATCAGCCCCAGCATTTT
TRBJ2-5	TRBV7-2	few	.	CASSLAGTNQETQYF	TGTGCCAGCAGCTTAGCCGGGACAAACCAAGAGACCCAGTACTTC
TRBJ1-1	TRBV5-1	.	TRBD1	CASSLDWTGTEAFF	TGCGCCAGCAGCTTGGACTGGACAGGGACTGAAGCTTTCTTT
TRBJ2-3	TRBV6-5	many	.	CASSSIRRDSLSGSTDTQYF	TGTGCCAGCAGTTCCATTAGGAGGGACAGCCTATCAGGATCCACAGATACGCAGTATTTT
TRBJ2-3	TRBV7-2	.	.	CAGSLVAAPSTDTQYF	TGTGCCGGCAGCTTAGTGGCGGCGCCAAGCACAGATACGCAGTATTTT
TRBJ2-1	TRBV6-6	.	.	CASNWEGTYNEQFF	TGTGCCAGCAACTGGGAAGGGACCTACAATGAGCAGTTCTTC
TRBJ2-1	TRBV10-3	few	.	CAISARLEGKIGGEQFF	TGTGCCATCAGTGCGCGTTTGGAGGGTAAGATCGGTGGTGAGCAGTTCTTC
TRBJ2-3	TRBV20-1	few	.	CSARGMGFSTDTQYF	TGCAGTGCTAGGGGTATGGGGTTTAGCACAGATACGCAGTATTTT
TRBJ2-3	TRBV20-1	few	.	CSAGSTRDTQYF	TGCAGTGCCGGCTCCACTAGGGATACGCAGTATTTT
TRBJ1-2	TRBV12-3/TRBV12-4	.	.	CASSLAARPGGGYTF	TGTGCCAGCAGTTTAGCGGCTCGGCCGGGGGGTGGCTACACCTTC
TRBJ2-2	TRBV9	.	.	CASSEGASGHTGELFF	TGTGCCAGCAGCGAGGGGGCTAGCGGGCACACCGGGGAGCTGTTTTTT
TRBJ2-5	TRBV6-5	.	.	CASRSGQSGVGETQYF	TGTGCCAGCAGATCGGGACAGTCGGGGGTCGGGGAGACCCAGTACTTC
TRBJ2-5	TRBV5-6	.	.	CASSPVLPGETQYF	TGTGCCAGCAGCCCCGTTCTACCGGGAGAGACCCAGTACTTC